Sequencing of this T cell receptor (beta chain) was carried out in a study of blood T cells in healthy people across ages. A second PCR, run for roughly 7 to 11 cycles, used a sample-barcoded 5' primer plus a J-beta primer mix. TCRdb passed the 5' RACE reads through MiXCR, listing each CDR3 protein once. The data hold around 820,000 distinct CDR3 sequences, with more than 20% observed a single time. In germline, CDR1 is MGHDK, CDR2 SYGVNS. The V end lost 8 bases, the J end lost 10 bases, and 21 bases lay between the germline ends. This CDR3 has 15 amino acids. This same sample was also taken into another study, of T cells of mothers and their children.

Sequencing used blood. The sequence was obtained from a boy between 10 and 17 years old in good health. The V and J genes are TRBV25-1 and TRBJ1-6, with D possibly matching TRBD1 (5 bases). CDR3: CASRPDMGFGSPLHF. CDR3 nucleotides: TGTGCCAGCCGACCGGACATGGGTTTTGGATCACCCCTCCACTTT.